A single TCR beta chain is shown here with its context. Methods used by the authors: Estimates of nucleated cell counts were drawn from the amplification of reference gene primers. Clones were read by immunoSEQ multiplex PCR, and TCRdb kept only the in-frame ones, dropping some. For V, J and clone size, that table is used; D and trimming come from the DNA. This sample has about 320,000 clones, with about 82% found just once. This entry comes from a study of blood T cell repertoires in COVID-19. Background on the study: Acute-phase and convalescent COVID-19 samples originated in the United States, Italy and Spain. PBMCs, B-cell-depleted T cells, or T cells provided the cDNA or gDNA that made up the material.

CDR3 length equals 13 residues. The V end was cut by 7 bases, the J end by 4 bases, with 8 bases between. This clonotype was sampled from a human donor in a cohort sampled during active COVID-19. The chain couples TRBV12-3 or TRBV12-4 to TRBJ1-6; D remains ambiguous. Sequenced: peripheral blood. CDR3 amino acids: CASTPYYNSPLHF. The CDR3 nucleotides are TGTGCCAGCACCCCCTATTATAATTCACCCCTCCACTTT.